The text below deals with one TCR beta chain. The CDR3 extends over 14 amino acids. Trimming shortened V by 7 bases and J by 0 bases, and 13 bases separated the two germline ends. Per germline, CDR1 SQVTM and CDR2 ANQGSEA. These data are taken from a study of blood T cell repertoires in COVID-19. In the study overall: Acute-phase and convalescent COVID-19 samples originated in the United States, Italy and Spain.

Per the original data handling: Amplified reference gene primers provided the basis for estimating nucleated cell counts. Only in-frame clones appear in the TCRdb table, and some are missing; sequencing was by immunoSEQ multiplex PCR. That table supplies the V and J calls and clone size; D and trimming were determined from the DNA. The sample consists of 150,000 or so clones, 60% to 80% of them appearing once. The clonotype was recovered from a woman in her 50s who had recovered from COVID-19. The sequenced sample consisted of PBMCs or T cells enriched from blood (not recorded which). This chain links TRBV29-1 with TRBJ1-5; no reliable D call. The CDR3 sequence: CSATAGYSNQPQHF. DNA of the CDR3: TGCAGCGCAACCGCAGGCTATAGCAATCAGCCCCAGCATTTT.